This is a list of T cell receptor beta chains from one sample in a study of blood T cell repertoires in COVID-19. Sequenced by immunoSEQ multiplex PCR; TCRdb stores in-frame clones only, minus some. Of about 200,000 clones listed, 83% are singletons. The sequenced sample consisted of peripheral blood. The receptor set was obtained from a woman in her 40s with active or convalescent COVID-19. CDR3s include the opening cysteine and the closing phenylalanine or tryptophan. Fields, in order: J gene, V gene, clone size, D gene, CDR3 protein, CDR3 DNA. The D gene is left open where the match is weak. Part of the rows lack a size; the others show once, few, many or a class for expanded clones.

J: TRBJ2-7
V: TRBV6-2/TRBV6-3
size: -
D: TRBD2
CDR3: CASSYPGKGWGGEQYF
DNA: TGTGCCAGCAGTTACCCAGGAAAGGGTTGGGGGGGCGAGCAGTACTTC

J: TRBJ2-4
V: TRBV4-1
size: -
D: TRBD1
CDR3: CASSQDWGETGMGQYF
DNA: TGCGCCAGCAGCCAAGACTGGGGAGAGACAGGGATGGGTCAGTACTTC

J: TRBJ2-7
V: TRBV5-1
size: -
D: -
CDR3: CASSRQGYEQYF
DNA: TGCGCCAGCAGCCGGCAGGGATACGAGCAGTACTTC

J: TRBJ2-7
V: TRBV5-1
size: -
D: -
CDR3: CASSLYEGAPSYEQYF
DNA: TGCGCCAGCAGCTTGTATGAGGGAGCCCCATCCTACGAGCAGTACTTC

J: TRBJ1-5
V: TRBV27
size: -
D: TRBD1
CDR3: CASSLFSDRPNQPQHF
DNA: TGTGCCAGCAGTTTATTTTCGGACAGGCCAAATCAGCCCCAGCATTTT

J: TRBJ2-1
V: TRBV4-2
size: -
D: TRBD2
CDR3: CASSQDPGLARSNEQFF
DNA: TGTGCCAGCAGCCAAGACCCGGGACTAGCGCGGTCCAATGAGCAGTTCTTC

J: TRBJ2-2
V: TRBV3-1/TRBV3-2
size: -
D: -
CDR3: CASSARPGALGGELFF
DNA: TGTGCCAGCAGCGCAAGGCCCGGAGCCCTAGGCGGGGAGCTGTTTTTT

J: TRBJ2-1
V: TRBV7-9
size: -
D: -
CDR3: CASSLNRQATTNEQFF
DNA: TGTGCCAGCAGCTTAAATCGGCAGGCGACCACCAATGAGCAGTTCTTC

J: TRBJ1-2
V: TRBV7-6
size: -
D: -
CDR3: CASSLPGAGYTF
DNA: TGTGCCAGCAGCCTACCTGGGGCTGGCTACACCTTC

J: TRBJ2-5
V: TRBV11-3
size: -
D: TRBD2
CDR3: CASSLITSGEQETQYF
DNA: TGTGCCAGCAGCTTAATTACTAGCGGGGAACAAGAGACCCAGTACTTC

J: TRBJ1-5
V: TRBV7-8
size: -
D: TRBD1
CDR3: CASSFDRVGNQPQHF
DNA: TGTGCCAGCAGCTTCGACAGGGTTGGCAATCAGCCCCAGCATTTT

J: TRBJ2-5
V: TRBV11-2
size: -
D: TRBD2
CDR3: CASSLVTGGVQETQYF
DNA: TGTGCCAGCAGCTTAGTAACGGGGGGGGTCCAAGAGACCCAGTACTTC

J: TRBJ2-1
V: TRBV12-3/TRBV12-4
size: -
D: TRBD2
CDR3: CASSSGGKHEQFF
DNA: TGTGCCAGCAGTTCCGGGGGGAAGCATGAGCAGTTCTTC

J: TRBJ1-6
V: TRBV5-6
size: -
D: TRBD1
CDR3: CASSSSPSDRGTYNSPLHF
DNA: TGTGCCAGCAGCTCCAGCCCTTCGGACAGGGGGACCTATAATTCACCCCTCCACTTT

J: TRBJ2-5
V: TRBV5-5
size: -
D: TRBD1
CDR3: CASTLGQFQETQYF
DNA: TGTGCCAGCACCTTGGGACAGTTCCAAGAGACCCAGTACTTC

J: TRBJ2-7
V: TRBV11-3
size: -
D: -
CDR3: CASSVTVRGSYEQYF
DNA: TGTGCCAGCAGCGTCACGGTTCGCGGGTCCTACGAGCAGTACTTC

J: TRBJ1-5
V: TRBV4-3
size: once
D: -
CDR3: CASSQDVTGNQPQHF
DNA: TGCGCCAGCAGCCAAGATGTGACAGGCAATCAGCCCCAGCATTTT

J: TRBJ1-1
V: TRBV11-3
size: -
D: TRBD1
CDR3: CASSFTGGITEAFF
DNA: TGTGCCAGTTCTTTCACAGGGGGTATCACTGAAGCTTTCTTT

J: TRBJ2-5
V: TRBV5-1
size: -
D: -
CDR3: CASSSGQSQETQYF
DNA: TGCGCCAGCAGCTCCGGACAGTCCCAAGAGACCCAGTACTTC

J: TRBJ1-2
V: TRBV28
size: once
D: TRBD1
CDR3: CASSLQTGTGDYGYTF
DNA: TGTGCCAGCAGTTTACAGACCGGGACAGGGGACTATGGCTACACCTTC

J: TRBJ1-1
V: TRBV29-1
size: many
D: TRBD1
CDR3: CSVEGPPGGAFF
DNA: TGCAGCGTTGAGGGTCCCCCAGGGGGAGCTTTCTTT

J: TRBJ2-1
V: TRBV7-3
size: -
D: -
CDR3: CASSPEPSYNEQFF
DNA: TGTGCCAGCAGTCCGGAGCCAAGCTACAATGAGCAGTTCTTC

J: TRBJ1-1
V: TRBV5-6
size: -
D: TRBD1
CDR3: CASSLTGINTEAFF
DNA: TGTGCCAGCAGTTTGACAGGGATAAACACTGAAGCTTTCTTT

J: TRBJ2-1
V: TRBV4-2
size: -
D: -
CDR3: CASSQVSGGAGNEQFF
DNA: TGTGCCAGCAGCCAAGTGAGCGGCGGGGCTGGCAATGAGCAGTTCTTC

J: TRBJ2-4
V: TRBV24-1
size: -
D: TRBD1
CDR3: CATSGGQGTNIQYF
DNA: TGTGCCACCAGTGGGGGACAGGGGACAAACATTCAGTACTTC

J: TRBJ1-5
V: TRBV2
size: -
D: -
CDR3: CASTEDTSNQPQHF
DNA: TGTGCCAGCACCGAAGACACCAGCAATCAGCCCCAGCATTTT

J: TRBJ2-7
V: TRBV9
size: -
D: TRBD1
CDR3: CASTVRDRRSYEQYF
DNA: TGTGCCAGCACGGTTCGGGACAGGAGATCTTACGAGCAGTACTTC

J: TRBJ1-1
V: TRBV7-9
size: -
D: -
CDR3: CASSTLGANTEAFF
DNA: TGTGCCAGCAGCACCCTGGGGGCGAACACTGAAGCTTTCTTT

J: TRBJ2-5
V: TRBV11-3
size: -
D: TRBD2
CDR3: CASSLAAEASGMETQYF
DNA: TGTGCCAGCAGCTTAGCCGCCGAGGCTAGCGGGATGGAGACCCAGTACTTC

J: TRBJ2-3
V: TRBV20-1
size: -
D: TRBD2
CDR3: CSASAGLAGEADTQYF
DNA: TGCAGTGCTAGTGCGGGACTAGCGGGAGAGGCAGATACGCAGTATTTT

J: TRBJ2-6
V: TRBV5-1
size: -
D: TRBD1
CDR3: CASSPTVTGPGANVLTF
DNA: TGCGCCAGCAGCCCGACAGTGACAGGGCCCGGGGCCAACGTCCTGACTTTC

J: TRBJ2-1
V: TRBV29-1
size: few
D: TRBD2
CDR3: CSVLGLAGGRSYNEQFF
DNA: TGCAGCGTCCTCGGACTAGCGGGGGGGCGTTCCTACAATGAGCAGTTCTTC

J: TRBJ2-7
V: TRBV19
size: -
D: TRBD1
CDR3: CASSRSTGTGGYEQYF
DNA: TGTGCCAGTAGTCGCTCTACCGGGACAGGGGGATACGAGCAGTACTTC

J: TRBJ1-1
V: TRBV29-1
size: -
D: -
CDR3: CSVYRVVGTEAFF
DNA: TGCAGCGTGTACAGGGTTGTGGGCACTGAAGCTTTCTTT

J: TRBJ2-7
V: TRBV7-3
size: -
D: TRBD1
CDR3: CASSLLGTGGPPPYEQYF
DNA: TGTGCCAGCAGCTTACTCGGGACAGGGGGACCACCCCCCTACGAGCAGTACTTC

J: TRBJ2-1
V: TRBV4-1
size: -
D: TRBD2
CDR3: CASSQDRTSGRAIFQQFF
DNA: TGCGCCAGCAGCCAAGATCGCACTAGCGGGAGGGCCATTTTCCAGCAGTTCTTC

J: TRBJ1-1
V: TRBV10-3
size: -
D: -
CDR3: CAIRRTIQPGAEAFF
DNA: TGTGCCATCAGACGGACAATTCAGCCCGGAGCCGAAGCTTTCTTT

J: TRBJ1-2
V: TRBV28
size: -
D: -
CDR3: CASSTFYGYTF
DNA: TGTGCCAGCAGCACTTTCTATGGCTACACCTTC

J: TRBJ2-7
V: TRBV28
size: -
D: TRBD1
CDR3: CASRAPDREKSYEQYF
DNA: TGTGCCAGCAGGGCCCCAGACAGGGAGAAATCCTACGAGCAGTACTTC

J: TRBJ2-7
V: TRBV6-2/TRBV6-3
size: -
D: TRBD1
CDR3: CASSYRTGYEQYF
DNA: TGTGCCAGCAGTTACAGGACAGGCTACGAGCAGTACTTC

J: TRBJ1-2
V: TRBV5-8
size: few
D: -
CDR3: CASSLADGYTF
DNA: TGTGCCAGCAGCTTGGCGGATGGCTACACCTTC

J: TRBJ1-4
V: TRBV19
size: -
D: -
CDR3: CASEDSPANEKLFF
DNA: TGTGCCAGTGAGGACTCCCCAGCCAATGAAAAACTGTTTTTT

J: TRBJ1-4
V: TRBV19
size: -
D: TRBD1
CDR3: CASGRDRPTNEKLFF
DNA: TGTGCCAGTGGAAGGGACAGGCCAACTAATGAAAAACTGTTTTTT

J: TRBJ2-7
V: TRBV15
size: -
D: TRBD2
CDR3: CATSRKGRDYYEQYF
DNA: TGTGCCACCAGCAGAAAAGGACGGGACTACTACGAGCAGTACTTC

J: TRBJ2-1
V: TRBV9
size: -
D: -
CDR3: CASSVVEGVEQFF
DNA: TGTGCCAGCAGCGTAGTAGAGGGTGTTGAGCAGTTCTTC

J: TRBJ1-3
V: TRBV7-9
size: -
D: TRBD1
CDR3: CASSRDRGGNTIYF
DNA: TGTGCCAGCAGCCGGGACAGGGGGGGAAACACCATATATTTT

J: TRBJ2-5
V: TRBV4-1
size: -
D: TRBD2
CDR3: CASSQATSGGDETQYF
DNA: TGCGCCAGCAGCCAAGCGACTAGCGGGGGGGACGAGACCCAGTACTTC

J: TRBJ2-7
V: TRBV24-1
size: -
D: -
CDR3: CATSDCEPHEQYF
DNA: TGTGCCACCAGTGATTGTGAGCCCCACGAGCAGTACTTC

J: TRBJ2-7
V: TRBV6-4
size: -
D: -
CDR3: CASSDPGLAHYEQYF
DNA: TGTGCCAGCAGTGACCCGGGTTTGGCGCACTACGAGCAGTACTTC

J: TRBJ2-7
V: TRBV18
size: -
D: TRBD1
CDR3: CASSPQGQGIVQYF
DNA: TGTGCCAGCTCACCACAGGGACAGGGTATCGTGCAGTACTTC

J: TRBJ2-3
V: TRBV12-3/TRBV12-4
size: -
D: -
CDR3: CASSLAPPPQYF
DNA: TGTGCCAGCAGTTTGGCCCCCCCACCGCAGTATTTT

J: TRBJ2-1
V: TRBV14
size: few
D: -
CDR3: CASSPTSVGVNEQFF
DNA: TGTGCCAGCAGCCCGACTAGTGTGGGTGTTAATGAGCAGTTCTTC

J: TRBJ1-6
V: TRBV7-3
size: -
D: -
CDR3: CASSLVRVYNSPLHF
DNA: TGTGCCAGCAGCCTCGTTCGGGTGTATAATTCACCCCTCCACTTT

J: TRBJ1-4
V: TRBV27
size: -
D: TRBD1
CDR3: CASTEQGGEKLFF
DNA: TGTGCCAGCACCGAACAGGGGGGTGAAAAACTGTTTTTT

J: TRBJ1-3
V: TRBV28
size: -
D: TRBD1
CDR3: CASRQGGGENTIYF
DNA: TGTGCCAGCCGTCAAGGGGGCGGCGAAAACACCATATATTTT